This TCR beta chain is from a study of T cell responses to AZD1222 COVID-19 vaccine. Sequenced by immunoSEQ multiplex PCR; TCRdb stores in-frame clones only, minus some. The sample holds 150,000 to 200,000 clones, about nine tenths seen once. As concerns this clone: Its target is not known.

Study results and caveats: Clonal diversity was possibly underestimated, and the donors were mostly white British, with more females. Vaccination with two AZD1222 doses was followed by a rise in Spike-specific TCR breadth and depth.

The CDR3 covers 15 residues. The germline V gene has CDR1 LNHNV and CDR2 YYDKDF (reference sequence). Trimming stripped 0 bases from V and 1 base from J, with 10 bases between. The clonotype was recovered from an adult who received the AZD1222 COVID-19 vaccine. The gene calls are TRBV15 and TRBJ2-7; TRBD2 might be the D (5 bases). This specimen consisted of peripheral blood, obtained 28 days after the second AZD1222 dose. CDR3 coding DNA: TGTGCCACCAGCAGAGATCAGGACTTATCCTACGAGCAGTACTTC. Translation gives CATSRDQDLSYEQYF.